A selection of T cell receptor beta chains follows, all from one sample in a study of patients and donors after allogeneic stem cell transplantation. TCRdb itself ran the RT-PCR reads through MiXCR, one entry per CDR3 protein. This repertoire shows approximately 20,000 distinct CDR3 sequences, 4.5% to 6% found once; its top ten account for 40%. Source material: blood, either unsorted or a sorted T cell fraction (not recorded which). All receptors come from a human donor who was either an allogeneic HSCT recipient or a stem cell or donor lymphocyte infusion donor (not recorded which). It is not recorded whose cells these are; they may come from a transplant donor. The CDR3 runs from the conserved cysteine through the conserved F or W. Each record gives: V gene, clone size, J gene, D gene, CDR3 protein, CDR3 DNA. A D gene is named only where the DNA matches it firmly. Where a row states a size, it is once, few, many or the class of an expanded clone; other rows omit it.

TRBV2,many,TRBJ2-2,TRBD1,CASSRTGNTGELFF,TGTGCCAGCAGTAGGACAGGGAACACCGGGGAGCTGTTTTTT
TRBV29-1,-,TRBJ2-7,-,CSVDPRIVLDYEQYF,TGCAGCGTTGACCCCCGGATAGTCTTGGACTACGAGCAGTACTTC
TRBV7-9,many,TRBJ2-7,-,CASSLGAPGSRDEQYF,TGTGCCAGCAGCTTAGGGGCCCCCGGCAGTAGGGACGAGCAGTACTTC
TRBV28,many,TRBJ1-1,-,CASSTPGPMNTEAFF,TGTGCCAGCAGTACACCGGGACCGATGAACACTGAAGCTTTCTTT
TRBV15,-,TRBJ1-5,-,CAIAQGSNQPQHF,TGTGCCATCGCACAGGGAAGCAATCAGCCCCAGCATTTT
TRBV10-3,large,TRBJ2-3,-,CAISDNTDTQYF,TGTGCCATCAGTGATAACACAGATACGCAGTATTTT
TRBV5-1,few,TRBJ2-5,-,CASSLSARETQYF,TGCGCCAGCAGCTTGTCGGCTAGGGAGACCCAGTACTTC
TRBV6-2/TRBV6-3,many,TRBJ1-6,-,CASSSHRDPPTYSPLHF,TGTGCCAGCAGTTCCCACCGGGACCCGCCAACCTATTCACCCCTCCACTTT
TRBV20-1,many,TRBJ2-1,-,CSASAGLTSYNEQFF,TGCAGTGCCTCAGCGGGCCTCACCTCCTACAATGAGCAGTTCTTC
TRBV6-5,many,TRBJ1-1,TRBD1,CASSYTPGGEYTEAFF,TGTGCCAGCAGTTACACACCAGGGGGCGAATACACTGAAGCTTTCTTT
TRBV24-1,few,TRBJ1-2,-,CATSDEIYGYTF,TGTGCCACCAGTGACGAAATCTATGGCTACACCTTC
TRBV7-9,many,TRBJ2-3,-,CASSLVVDTQYF,TGTGCCAGCAGCTTAGTGGTAGATACGCAGTATTTT
TRBV11-1,many,TRBJ2-2,-,CASSLVGGWTANTGELFF,TGTGCCAGCAGCTTAGTAGGGGGATGGACAGCGAACACCGGGGAGCTGTTTTTT
TRBV20-1,few,TRBJ1-4,TRBD1,CSAYSPGAGGHEKLFF,TGCAGTGCTTATTCCCCCGGGGCAGGGGGCCATGAAAAACTGTTTTTT
TRBV20-1,many,TRBJ1-3,-,CSARDFSGNTIYF,TGCAGTGCTAGAGACTTCTCTGGAAACACCATATATTTT
TRBV7-9,many,TRBJ1-1,-,CASSLGQLNTEAFF,TGTGCCAGCAGCTTGGGGCAGCTAAACACTGAAGCTTTCTTT
TRBV11-2,-,TRBJ2-2,-,CASSLVLSGTGELFF,TGTGCCAGCAGCTTAGTCCTTAGCGGCACCGGGGAGCTGTTTTTT
TRBV7-9,many,TRBJ1-2,-,CASSLVPWDGYTF,TGTGCCAGCAGCTTAGTCCCCTGGGATGGCTACACCTTC
TRBV28,-,TRBJ2-3,TRBD2,CASSFPRLAGDRVFTDTQYF,TGTGCCAGCAGTTTTCCCCGACTAGCGGGAGACCGGGTTTTCACAGATACGCAGTATTTT
TRBV6-1,many,TRBJ2-7,-,CASSHRESVTYEQYF,TGTGCCAGCAGTCATCGGGAATCGGTCACCTACGAGCAGTACTTC
TRBV7-3,few,TRBJ2-3,-,CASSRNSSTDTQYF,TGTGCCAGCAGCCGTAACTCTAGCACAGATACGCAGTATTTT
TRBV7-9,many,TRBJ2-3,TRBD2,CASSRGRGDTQYF,TGTGCCAGCAGTCGCGGGAGGGGAGATACGCAGTATTTT
TRBV19,-,TRBJ2-3,TRBD1,CASTRETGLMDTQYF,TGTGCCAGTACGAGAGAGACAGGGTTGATGGATACGCAGTATTTT
TRBV6-1,-,TRBJ2-1,-,CATREDYYNEQFF,TGTGCCACCAGGGAGGACTACTACAATGAGCAGTTCTTC
TRBV7-9,many,TRBJ2-7,-,CASSLAGLEQYF,TGTGCCAGCAGCTTAGCGGGTCTCGAGCAGTACTTC
TRBV7-9,many,TRBJ2-1,TRBD2,CASSLDGRGSYNEQFF,TGTGCCAGCAGCTTAGACGGGAGGGGATCCTACAATGAGCAGTTCTTC
TRBV6-1,few,TRBJ2-1,-,CASSEHYNEQFF,TGTGCCAGCAGTGAACATTACAATGAGCAGTTCTTC
TRBV6-2/TRBV6-3,many,TRBJ1-6,TRBD1,CASKTGTRTPPLHF,TGTGCCAGCAAGACAGGGACAAGAACCCCCCCCCTCCACTTT
TRBV20-1,many,TRBJ1-6,TRBD1,CSARDGRQGLGSPLHF,TGCAGTGCTAGAGATGGACGACAGGGATTGGGGTCACCCCTCCACTTT
TRBV27,many,TRBJ1-5,TRBD1,CASSLYRGGNQPQHF,TGTGCCAGCAGTTTATACAGGGGAGGCAATCAGCCCCAGCATTTT
TRBV6-5,many,TRBJ2-2,TRBD1,CASSYGTGSTGELFF,TGTGCCAGCAGTTACGGGACAGGGAGCACCGGGGAGCTGTTTTTT
TRBV7-2,many,TRBJ2-1,TRBD2,CASSQLAGGFNEQFF,TGTGCCAGCAGCCAACTAGCGGGAGGTTTTAATGAGCAGTTCTTC
TRBV12-3/TRBV12-4,many,TRBJ2-2,TRBD2,CASSLARYGLGGAGELFF,TGTGCCAGCAGTTTAGCGAGGTACGGACTAGGAGGTGCCGGGGAGCTGTTTTTT
TRBV7-9,many,TRBJ1-2,-,CASTLSGLVADGTF,-
TRBV12-3/TRBV12-4,many,TRBJ1-2,TRBD1,CASRPRQGRYGYTF,TGTGCCAGCAGACCCCGACAGGGAAGGTATGGCTACACCTTC
TRBV6-1,many,TRBJ2-7,-,CASSSPQTYEQYF,TGTGCCAGCAGCTCCCCCCAAACCTACGAGCAGTACTTC
TRBV4-2,many,TRBJ2-3,TRBD2,CASSQDLTGLAGGGATDTQYF,TGTGCCAGCAGCCAAGATCTGACGGGACTAGCGGGAGGGGGTGCCACAGATACGCAGTATTTT
TRBV7-9,many,TRBJ2-1,-,CASSLAQSSSYNEQFF,TGTGCCAGCAGCTTAGCGCAGTCGAGCTCCTACAATGAGCAGTTCTTC
TRBV7-9,-,TRBJ1-1,-,CASSAAGFGKDTEAFF,TGTGCCAGCAGCGCAGCAGGCTTCGGAAAGGACACTGAAGCTTTCTTT
TRBV2,many,TRBJ1-2,TRBD1,CASRGDRGGYGYTF,TGTGCCAGCAGGGGGGACAGAGGGGGCTATGGCTACACCTTC
TRBV20-1,medium-sized,TRBJ2-5,TRBD2,CSATDSGGQETQYF,TGCAGTGCTACGGATAGCGGGGGGCAAGAGACCCAGTACTTC
TRBV6-5,many,TRBJ1-5,-,CASSSRDQPQHF,TGTGCCAGCAGTTCAAGGGATCAGCCCCAGCATTTT
TRBV7-9,many,TRBJ1-1,-,CASSLRGGRAFF,TGTGCCAGCAGCCTCCGCGGGGGTAGGGCTTTCTTT
TRBV11-2,medium-sized,TRBJ2-1,-,CASSLGGIAQFF,TGTGCCAGCAGCTTAGGGGGAATTGCGCAGTTCTTC
TRBV28,many,TRBJ1-5,-,CASSLWQGGNQPQHF,TGTGCCAGCAGTTTGTGGCAGGGTGGCAATCAGCCCCAGCATTTT
TRBV12-3/TRBV12-4,many,TRBJ1-1,-,CASSIQLMNTEAFF,TGTGCCAGCAGCATACAGTTAATGAACACTGAAGCTTTCTTT
TRBV6-1,many,TRBJ2-1,-,CASSKDSSYNEQFF,TGTGCCAGCAGCAAGGACAGCTCCTACAATGAGCAGTTCTTC
TRBV5-1,many,TRBJ1-3,-,CASTDTGPGNTIYF,TGCGCCAGCACCGACACAGGGCCTGGAAACACCATATATTTT
TRBV3-1,many,TRBJ2-2,TRBD1,CASSQELGRGTGELFF,TGTGCCAGCAGCCAAGAGTTGGGCAGGGGGACCGGGGAGCTGTTTTTT
TRBV10-3,once,TRBJ1-2,-,CAISESRRHVPKIGYTF,TGTGCCATCAGTGAGTCGAGGAGACACGTGCCAAAAATTGGCTACACCTTC
TRBV29-1,few,TRBJ2-3,TRBD1,CSVSTGTDTQYF,TGCAGCGTCTCGACAGGGACAGATACGCAGTATTTT
TRBV2,many,TRBJ2-3,-,CASSVESTDTQYF,TGTGCCAGCAGTGTGGAGAGCACAGATACGCAGTATTTT
TRBV20-1,-,TRBJ2-3,-,CSASRVLGDTQYF,TGCAGTGCTAGTAGGGTCCTCGGAGATACGCAGTATTTT
TRBV6-1,many,TRBJ1-1,TRBD1,CASKQTGGDTEAFF,TGTGCCAGCAAACAGACAGGGGGCGACACTGAAGCTTTCTTT
TRBV6-1,-,TRBJ1-5,TRBD1,CASRADRGGNQPQHF,TGTGCCAGCAGAGCCGACAGGGGCGGCAATCAGCCCCAGCATTTT
TRBV7-9,-,TRBJ2-7,TRBD2,CASSFRTSYEQYF,TGTGCCAGCAGCTTCCGGACTAGCTACGAGCAGTACTTC
TRBV4-2,many,TRBJ2-1,TRBD2,CASSQGVASGGLYNEQFF,TGTGCCAGCAGCCAAGGGGTCGCTAGCGGGGGGTTGTACAATGAGCAGTTCTTC